One and the same sample provided the 30 T cell receptor beta chains below, sequenced in a study of long-term antiretroviral therapy in people with HIV. Sequencing relied on immunoSEQ assay v3.0, run at survey level. Using immunoSEQ multiplex PCR, the repertoire was profiled, and TCRdb retains in-frame clones only, with some absent. The data show around 43,000 clones, approximately 94% seen once. Sample: unsorted PBMCs, taken just over 9 years after starting antiretroviral therapy. The receptors come from a man aged 25 to 40 with HIV.

This rearrangement joins TRBV2 to TRBJ1-5; D possibly corresponds to TRBD1 (5 bases). CDR1 and CDR2 from the germline V gene are SNHLY and FYNNEI. The V gene lost 6 bases and the J gene lost 5 bases, with 14 bases spanning the gap. The CDR3 sequence is 14 residues long. This CDR3 is CASRGVRLDQPQHF. For the CDR3, the DNA is TGTGCCAGCAGGGGGGTTCGGCTCGATCAGCCCCAGCATTTT.

The chain couples TRBV10-2 to TRBJ2-3, with D perhaps matching TRBD1 or TRBD2 (5 bases each). Germline V gene sequence: CDR1 WSHSY, CDR2 SAAADI. V lost 3 bases to trimming and J lost 6 bases, with 16 bases between them. CDR3 length: 15 residues. The CDR3 DNA sequence: TGCGCCAGCAGTGACCGGGACGGACGGCCGGATACGCAGTATTTT. Protein product: CASSDRDGRPDTQYF.

This chain links TRBV2 with TRBJ2-1; D is undetermined. This CDR3 comprises 16 residues. Per germline, CDR1 SNHLY and CDR2 FYNNEI. The germline V and J ends were trimmed by 2 bases and 3 bases, with 14 bases remaining between them. The CDR3 protein is CASSETVTTGYNEQFF. The DNA of the CDR3 is TGTGCCAGCAGTGAAACGGTAACTACCGGCTACAATGAGCAGTTCTTC.

The chain uses TRBV7-9 and TRBJ2-1, with D uncertain. This CDR3 contains 12 residues. V gave up 1 base and J gave up 9 bases, with 7 bases separating them. In germline, CDR1 is SEHNR, CDR2 FQNEAQ (reference sequence). CDR3 sequence reads: CASSLEASEQFF. The CDR3 bases are TGTGCCAGCAGCTTAGAAGCTTCTGAGCAGTTCTTC.

The chain joins TRBV7-9 to TRBJ2-3, with 8 positions matching TRBD1. V shed 0 bases and J 4 bases; nucleotides not matched to a gene: 6. The CDR3 covers 16 residues. Germline loops: CDR1 SEHNR, CDR2 FQNEAQ (reference sequence). CDR3 in amino acids: CASSLALGQGADTQYF. The CDR3 nucleotides are TGTGCCAGCAGCTTAGCGTTAGGACAGGGCGCAGATACGCAGTATTTT.

The chain joins TRBV6-4 to TRBJ1-2, with 7 bases that match TRBD1. This CDR3 spans 17 amino acids. Germline-derived CDR1 and CDR2 are MRHNA and SNTAGT. The J segment lost 3 bases and the V segment lost 2 bases, leaving 12 bases of the junction unmatched. In DNA form, the CDR3 reads TGTGCCAGCAGTGACCCGGACAGGACCGACTTTTACTATGGCTACACCTTC. Its translation is CASSDPDRTDFYYGYTF.

The chain carries TRBV18 and TRBJ2-3; D ambiguous. This CDR3 is 15 amino acids long. The ends were cut back, 5 bases at V and 0 bases at J, with 12 bases in the middle. Germline assignment: CDR1 KGHSH and CDR2 LQKENI. Here the CDR3 reads CASSSELPSTDTQYF. The CDR3 region has the DNA TGTGCCAGCTCATCAGAGTTACCTAGCACAGATACGCAGTATTTT.

The genes are TRBV4-1 and TRBJ2-1; 8 positions match TRBD1. CDR1 and CDR2 from the germline V gene are MGHRA and YSYEKL. This CDR3 comprises 16 residues. J gave up 4 bases and V 4 bases, and 9 bases lay outside the gene matches. The CDR3: CASSPVGQGGYNEQFF. The DNA for the CDR3 is TGCGCCAGCAGCCCGGTCGGACAGGGAGGATACAATGAGCAGTTCTTC.

V and J are TRBV2 and TRBJ1-5; D unclear. The CDR3 is 12 residues long. V was cut by 4 bases and J by 7 bases, with 8 bases left in between. Germline CDR1 SNHLY, CDR2 FYNNEI. The CDR3 coding sequence is TGTGCCAGCAGTGGGCAGTGGCAGCCCCAGCATTTT. Amino acid sequence: CASSGQWQPQHF.

The chain links TRBV9 to TRBJ1-1, with 8 bases lining up with TRBD1. With V trimmed by 3 bases and J by 7 bases, 5 bases remained unmatched. Germline CDR1 SGDLS, CDR2 YYNGEE. The CDR3 is 13 residues long. The CDR3 spells CASSGQGSGEAFF. For the CDR3, the DNA is TGTGCCAGCAGCGGACAGGGGTCGGGTGAAGCTTTCTTT.

The chain recombines TRBV6-5 with TRBJ1-1, with TRBD1 identical over 7 bases. V shed 6 bases, J shed 11 bases, and the junction held 9 bases outside the gene matches. CDR1 and CDR2 from the germline V gene are MNHEY and SVGAGI. The CDR3 length is 12 residues. This CDR3 is CASRTLSGGAFF. The CDR3 DNA reads as TGTGCCAGCAGAACTCTTTCAGGGGGTGCTTTCTTT.

This chain connects TRBV2 to TRBJ2-7; no clear D gene. The ends were cut back, 6 bases at V and 7 bases at J, with 16 bases in the middle. There are 13 residues in the CDR3. Germline loops: CDR1 SNHLY, CDR2 FYNNEI. Here the CDR3 reads CASRHGSFEEQYF. The CDR3 DNA reads as TGTGCCAGCAGGCACGGGTCTTTTGAGGAGCAGTACTTC. The full variable domain, rest sourced from reference TRBV2 and TRBJ2-7, is EPEVTQTPSHQVTQMGQEVILRCVPISNHLYFYWYRQILGQKVEFLVSFYNNEISEKSEIFDDQFSVERPDGSNFTLKIRSTKLEDSAMYFCASRHGSFEEQYFGPGTRLTVT.

The chain carries TRBV28 and TRBJ2-1; D unclear. Germline assignment: CDR1 MDHEN and CDR2 SYDVKM. V lost 5 bases to trimming and J lost 5 bases, with 10 bases between them. This CDR3 comprises 13 residues. Here the CDR3 DNA reads TGTGCCAGCAGTCCCTCCGGCCACAATGAGCAGTTCTTC. This encodes CASSPSGHNEQFF.

V is TRBV5-1 and J is TRBJ2-7; D is ambiguous. This CDR3 comprises 15 residues. The germline V and J ends were trimmed by 0 bases and 7 bases, with 17 bases remaining between them. CDR1 and CDR2 from the germline V gene are SGHRS and YFSETQ. This CDR3 is CASSLGIDKRREQYF. The CDR3 bases are TGCGCCAGCAGCTTGGGGATCGATAAGAGACGGGAGCAGTACTTC.

The genes are TRBV7-9 and TRBJ2-2, with unresolved D. V was shortened by 5 bases and J by 3 bases, with 7 bases between the two germline ends. The CDR3 length is 13 residues. CDR1 SEHNR and CDR2 FQNEAQ come from the germline V gene (reference sequence). The CDR3 protein is CASSPLYTGELFF. CDR3 DNA sequence: TGTGCCAGCAGCCCCCTGTACACCGGGGAGCTGTTTTTT.

Sample share makes this clone medium-sized. The chain carries TRBV7-8 and TRBJ2-5, with D perhaps matching TRBD1 (5 bases). The V end lost 3 bases, the J end lost 0 bases, and 8 bases lay between the germline ends. Germline CDR1 reads SGHVS; CDR2 reads FQNEAQ. The CDR3 is 14 amino acids. CDR3 nucleotides: TGTGCCAGCAGCTTTGACAGTAACCAAGAGACCCAGTACTTC. Amino acid sequence: CASSFDSNQETQYF.

The V gene is TRBV7-9, the J gene TRBJ2-7; D call uncertain. CDR1 SEHNR and CDR2 FQNEAQ come from the germline V gene (reference sequence). Trimming left V 5 bases short and J 3 bases short, with 11 bases between. The length of the CDR3 is 13 residues. CDR3 sequence (DNA): TGTGCCAGCAGCGTCGACGGATACTACGAGCAGTACTTC. This codes for CASSVDGYYEQYF.

The gene calls are TRBV2 and TRBJ2-3, with D unclear. V was cut by 3 bases and J by 1 base, with 5 bases left in between. The CDR3 contains 13 residues. CDR1 and CDR2 (germline): SNHLY, FYNNEI. The CDR3, as DNA: TGTGCCAGCAGTGAGCTTGGCACAGATACGCAGTATTTT. Translation gives CASSELGTDTQYF.

V and J are TRBV4-2 and TRBJ2-5; 9 bases are shared with TRBD1. From germline, CDR1 is LGHNA and CDR2 YNFKEQ. V trimming: 3 bases; J trimming: 2 bases; junction bases outside the gene matches: 10. This CDR3 contains 17 residues. The CDR3 spells CASSHGSGTGNQETQYF. The CDR3 bases are TGTGCCAGCAGCCATGGGTCCGGGACAGGGAATCAAGAGACCCAGTACTTC.

This clone is a singleton in its sample. V and J are TRBV4-1 and TRBJ1-4, with no clear D. V was shortened by 4 bases and J by 1 base, with 7 bases between the two germline ends. The CDR3 consists of 14 residues. Germline loops: CDR1 MGHRA, CDR2 YSYEKL. The CDR3 DNA reads TGCGCCAGCAGCCGGGAGGGAACTAATGAAAAACTGTTTTTT. The encoded protein is CASSREGTNEKLFF.

J is TRBJ1-3 and V is TRBV19; unclear D gene. The germline V gene encodes CDR1 LNHDA and CDR2 SQIVND (reference sequence). The CDR3 loop spans 13 amino acids. V dropped 7 bases and J dropped 4 bases, with 11 bases sitting between them. In DNA, the CDR3 is TGTGCCAGTAAAACAGACGGAGGAAACACCATATATTTT. Protein sequence: CASKTDGGNTIYF.

This clone was counted a single time. This chain links TRBV5-1 with TRBJ2-3; D gene uncertain. The CDR3 covers 11 residues. V was shortened by 7 bases and J by 0 bases, with 3 bases between the two germline ends. Germline V gives CDR1 SGHRS, CDR2 YFSETQ. This chain's CDR3 is CASSSTDTQYF. CDR3 sequence (DNA): TGCGCCAGCTCAAGCACAGATACGCAGTATTTT.

The rearrangement joins TRBV7-8 to TRBJ2-3, with D hard to call. Germline CDR1 SGHVS, CDR2 FQNEAQ. V was shortened by 1 base and J by 6 bases, with 11 bases between the two germline ends. The CDR3 loop spans 14 amino acids. The DNA of the CDR3 is TGTGCCAGCAGCTTAGATCAGGTGGGGGATACGCAGTATTTT. Translating gives CASSLDQVGDTQYF.

The J gene is TRBJ2-3, the V gene TRBV7-3; 7 bases agree with TRBD1. Germline CDR1 reads SGHTA; CDR2 reads FQGTGA. The V gene end was trimmed by 5 bases and the J gene end by 9 bases; junction bases not matched to a gene: 14. The CDR3 consists of 15 residues. This chain's CDR3 is CASSEIPDRAGTQYF. Here the CDR3 DNA reads TGTGCCAGCAGCGAAATCCCTGACAGGGCTGGAACGCAGTATTTT.

This clone was recorded only once. CDR3 coding DNA: TGTGCCAGCAGCGATGTCCCGGGGGGCACTGAAGCTTTCTTT. As protein: CASSDVPGGTEAFF. This chain links TRBV4-2 with TRBJ1-1; possibly TRBD1 for D (5 bases). Germline-derived CDR1 and CDR2 are LGHNA and YNFKEQ. Trimming removed 5 bases at V and 4 bases at J, with 14 bases between. The CDR3 contains 14 residues.

This rearrangement joins TRBV7-3 to TRBJ2-3, with 8 nucleotides matching TRBD2. V lost 8 bases, J lost 4 bases, and 23 bases stayed unmatched. CDR3 size: 19 residues. Per the germline V gene, CDR1 is SGHTA and CDR2 is FQGTGA. DNA for the CDR3: TGTGCCAGCTCGTCCGGGCGAGCGGGGGCCACAAGTGGGGCAGATACGCAGTATTTT. It is translated as CASSSGRAGATSGADTQYF.

CDR3 bases: TGTGCCAGCAGTGCAGGGAGCAATCAGCCCCAGCATTTT. Translating gives CASSAGSNQPQHF. The chain links TRBV6-4 to TRBJ1-5; maybe TRBD1 (5 bases). The germline V gene encodes CDR1 MRHNA and CDR2 SNTAGT. The ends were cut back, 4 bases at V and 1 base at J, with 5 bases in the middle. The CDR3 sequence is 13 residues long.

The chain has TRBV19 and TRBJ1-1; D remains ambiguous. The CDR3 contains 13 residues. Trimming pared 7 bases from V and 4 bases from J, leaving 13 bases between. Germline CDR1 LNHDA, CDR2 SQIVND (reference sequence). CDR3 DNA: TGTGCCAGTACTGCGGACCCACTCACTGAAGCTTTCTTT. Its protein product is CASTADPLTEAFF.

The J gene is TRBJ2-7, the V gene TRBV2, with no clear D. This CDR3 spans 13 amino acids. Trimming stripped 1 base from V and 2 bases from J, with 6 bases between. Germline V gene data show CDR1 as SNHLY and CDR2 as FYNNEI. CDR3 sequence reads: CASSEGVTYEQYV. The CDR3 region has the DNA TGTGCCAGCAGTGAAGGAGTCACCTACGAGCAGTACGTC.

The chain links TRBV7-9 to TRBJ2-7; D is possibly TRBD1 (5 bases). The CDR3 sequence is 14 residues long. Germline CDR1 reads SEHNR; CDR2 reads FQNEAQ (reference sequence). The V and J ends lost 2 bases and 7 bases respectively, with 15 bases between them. The CDR3 DNA reads TGTGCCAGCAGCTTAAGGGCCGAGGCAGGGGAGCAGTACTTC. This gives the protein CASSLRAEAGEQYF.